What follows are 27 T cell receptor beta chains derived from one specimen sequenced in a study of shared clonotypes between healthy human individuals. Some clones are missing from TCRdb's copy, which holds only in-frame ones; the method was immunoSEQ multiplex PCR. This table has 2 million to 3 million clones, approximately 93% appearing once. The sequencing input was naive CD4+ T cells from PBMCs. The subset is: CD45RA+ positively selected. The receptors here all came from a man aged 18 to 29 in good health. Some clones in this sample may be carry-over from other donors' samples.

V is TRBV6-5 and J is TRBJ1-1, with TRBD1 matching 11 bases. The trim removed 6 bases at V and 6 bases at J, leaving 6 bases unmatched. Germline CDR1 reads MNHEY; CDR2 reads SVGAGI. The CDR3 totals 14 residues. The CDR3 reads CASSPGQGVPEAFF. The CDR3 nucleotides read TGTGCCAGCAGCCCGGGACAGGGGGTCCCTGAAGCTTTCTTT.

This clone was picked up one time. The CDR3 is CASSTRDSGQETQYF. For the CDR3, the DNA is TGTGCCAGTAGTACCCGGGACAGCGGACAAGAGACCCAGTACTTC. This chain links TRBV19 with TRBJ2-5; TRBD1 matches at 7 bases. The CDR3 runs to 15 residues. With V trimmed by 4 bases and J by 2 bases, 7 bases remained unmatched. Looked up from germline, CDR1 is LNHDA and CDR2 is SQIVND (reference sequence).

The chain has TRBV11-2 and TRBJ1-5; TRBD1 aligns across 10 bases. The CDR3 is 15 amino acids. The germline CDR1 and CDR2 sequences are SGHAT and FQNNGV. V was pared by 5 bases and J by 5 bases, with 6 bases of the junction left unmatched. CDR3 protein: CASSRTGTGDQPQHF. DNA for the CDR3: TGTGCCAGCAGCCGAACCGGGACAGGGGATCAGCCCCAGCATTTT. The variable domain in full, with the rest retrieved from reference TRBV11-2 and TRBJ1-5, is EAGVAQSPRYKIIEKRQSVAFWCNPISGHATLYWYQQILGQGPKLLIQFQNNGVVDDSQLPKDRFSAERLKGVDSTLKIQPAKLEDSAVYLCASSRTGTGDQPQHFGDGTRLSIL.

Worth noting for this clone: The same CDR3 is also encoded by other DNA sequences in this sample. The J gene is TRBJ2-7, the V gene TRBV5-1; 9 bases are shared with TRBD2. J gave up 2 bases and V 0 bases, and 3 bases lay outside the gene matches. CDR1 is SGHRS, CDR2 YFSETQ, per germline. The CDR3 has 15 residues. Here the CDR3 DNA reads TGCGCCAGCAGCTTGGTCGTAGCGGGAGCCTACGAGCAGTACTTC. It yields the protein CASSLVVAGAYEQYF.

This clone showed up just once. The chain employs TRBV28 and TRBJ1-1; 9 positions match TRBD1. The CDR3 is 14 residues long. CDR1 is MDHEN and CDR2 is SYDVKM in the germline V gene. Unmatched junction bases numbered 3, after V lost 4 bases and J lost 3 bases. The CDR3 spells CASSSYRGHTEAFF. The DNA of the CDR3 is TGTGCCAGCAGTTCATACAGGGGGCACACTGAAGCTTTCTTT.

V usage is TRBV15 and J usage is TRBJ2-5; TRBD2 matches 7 bases. The CDR3 sequence is 15 residues long. Germline V lookup: CDR1 LNHNV, CDR2 YYDKDF (reference sequence). V trimming: 1 base; J trimming: 3 bases; junction bases outside the gene matches: 5. This chain's CDR3 is CATSRGAAGEETQYF. As DNA, the CDR3 is TGTGCCACCAGCAGAGGTGCCGCGGGAGAAGAGACCCAGTACTTC.

The CDR3 protein is CASRFLAGVTDTQYF. The CDR3 nucleotides are TGTGCCAGCAGATTCTTAGCGGGAGTGACAGATACGCAGTATTTT. The gene calls are TRBV6-1 and TRBJ2-3; TRBD2 agrees at 9 bases. The CDR3 sequence is 15 residues long. CDR1 is MNHNS and CDR2 is SASEGT in the germline V gene. V lost 6 bases to trimming and J lost 3 bases; unmatched junction nucleotides: 7.

The chain is built from TRBV27 and TRBJ2-6; D possibly corresponds to TRBD2 (6 bases). The CDR3 is 17 amino acids. Germline V gene sequence: CDR1 MNHEY, CDR2 SMNVEV (reference sequence). V dropped 1 base and J dropped 2 bases, with 12 bases sitting between them. In DNA, the CDR3 is TGTGCCAGCAGTTTATACGGTGGCGGGGCTGGGGCCAACGTCCTGACTTTC. Translated, it gives CASSLYGGGAGANVLTF.

The gene calls are TRBV5-4 and TRBJ2-7; D call uncertain. CDR3 length equals 13 residues. Trimming shortened V by 5 bases and J by 0 bases, and 9 bases separated the two germline ends. CDR1 and CDR2 from the germline V gene are SGHNT and YYREEE (reference sequence). The CDR3 reads CASSPGNSYEQYF. Written as DNA, the CDR3 is TGTGCCAGCAGTCCCGGCAACTCCTACGAGCAGTACTTC.

The chain employs TRBV5-1 and TRBJ2-2; maybe TRBD2 (5 bases). The V and J ends lost 5 bases and 1 base respectively, with 9 bases between them. The CDR3 contains 14 residues. The germline gives CDR1 SGHRS, CDR2 YFSETQ. The CDR3 DNA sequence: TGCGCCAGCAGAGAGGGAATGAACACCGGGGAGCTGTTTTTT. Translated: CASREGMNTGELFF. Variable domain in full (rest from reference TRBV5-1 and TRBJ2-2): KAGVTQTPRYLIKTRGQQVTLSCSPISGHRSVSWYQQTPGQGLQFLFEYFSETQRNKGNFPGRFSGRQFSNSRSEMNVSTLELGDSALYLCASREGMNTGELFFGEGSRLTVL.

In nucleotides, the CDR3 is TGTGCCAGCAGCCCCCGGGGACAGAGCGGGAATGCCAATGAGCAGTTCTTC. Its translation: CASSPRGQSGNANEQFF. The J gene is TRBJ2-1, the V gene TRBV7-3; D possibly uses TRBD1 or TRBD2 (7 bases each). CDR1 is SGHTA, CDR2 FQGTGA, per germline. Trimming left V 5 bases short and J 6 bases short, with 23 bases between. This CDR3 has 17 residues.

The CDR3 DNA is TGTGCCAGCAGCTTAAGGAGCGGGACTTACAATGAGCAGTTCTTC. As protein: CASSLRSGTYNEQFF. The chain uses TRBV7-7 and TRBJ2-1; 7 nucleotides line up with TRBD2. The junction had 5 bases not matched to a gene; V was cut back by 2 bases and J by 4 bases. CDR1 and CDR2 from the germline V gene are SSHAT and FNYEAQ (reference sequence). The CDR3 runs 15 residues.

CDR3 protein: CASSLDRSSGANVLTF. The CDR3 DNA is TGCGCCAGCAGCTTAGACAGGAGCTCTGGGGCCAACGTCCTGACTTTC. The chain employs TRBV5-1 and TRBJ2-6; a weak D match, TRBD1 (6 bases). V lost 2 bases and J lost 0, with 9 bases in between. CDR1 is SGHRS and CDR2 is YFSETQ in the germline V gene. The CDR3 is 16 residues long.

The chain couples TRBV27 to TRBJ1-1; D is perhaps TRBD1 (5 bases). The ends were cut back, 4 bases at V and 12 bases at J, with 12 bases in the middle. The CDR3 loop spans 11 amino acids. Germline V gene data show CDR1 as MNHEY and CDR2 as SMNVEV (reference sequence). CDR3 region: CASSSRGPPFF. CDR3 DNA sequence: TGTGCCAGCAGTTCCCGGGGCCCACCTTTCTTT.

The V and J genes are TRBV27 and TRBJ1-4, with D perhaps TRBD1 (5 bases). V shed 3 bases and J shed 0 bases, with 14 bases lying between them. The germline CDR1 and CDR2 sequences are MNHEY and SMNVEV (reference sequence). The CDR3 runs to 17 residues. CDR3 DNA: TGTGCCAGCAGTTTGGAGGGGCCACTTACAACTAATGAAAAACTGTTTTTT. Translation: CASSLEGPLTTNEKLFF.

The J gene is TRBJ1-2, the V gene TRBV5-1; D is possibly TRBD1 (5 bases). Per the germline V gene, CDR1 is SGHRS and CDR2 is YFSETQ. The CDR3 has 14 amino acids. The V and J ends lost 0 bases and 4 bases respectively, with 10 bases between them. The CDR3 nucleotides read TGCGCCAGCAGCTTGGACAGGCGGACCTATGGCTACACCTTC. Its protein is CASSLDRRTYGYTF.

V is TRBV10-3 and J is TRBJ1-2; D is unclear. This CDR3 is 13 amino acids long. Trimming took off 10 bases at V and 6 bases at J, with 18 bases between the two ends. From germline, CDR1 is ENHRY and CDR2 SYGVKD. DNA for the CDR3: TGTGCCACCTTGACGACCAAGACGGATGGCTACACCTTC. It codes for CATLTTKTDGYTF.

The chain links TRBV7-2 to TRBJ2-7; D may be TRBD1 or TRBD2 (5 bases each). V lost 0 bases, J lost 2 bases, and 11 bases lay in between. Germline V gives CDR1 SGHTA, CDR2 FQGNSA. CDR3 length: 15 amino acids. The CDR3 DNA reads as TGTGCCAGCAGCTTAGCGCTTACGGGGCCCTACGAGCAGTACTTC. Residues: CASSLALTGPYEQYF.

The chain couples TRBV7-3 to TRBJ1-1, with 8 bases lining up with TRBD1. V was clipped by 6 bases and J by 9 bases; unmatched bases: 9. Germline V gene lookup returns CDR1 SGHTA and CDR2 FQGTGA. This CDR3 has 13 residues. The DNA of the CDR3 is TGTGCCAGCAGAAGTATGCAGGGGGCAAAAGCTTTCTTT. Its translation: CASRSMQGAKAFF.

J is TRBJ1-5 and V is TRBV28; 7 positions agree with TRBD1. The germline CDR1 and CDR2 sequences are MDHEN and SYDVKM. With V trimmed by 2 bases and J by 3 bases, 4 bases remained unmatched. The CDR3 has 15 amino acids. DNA of the CDR3: TGTGCCAGCAGTTTACGGGACAGCCACAATCAGCCCCAGCATTTT. This sequence encodes CASSLRDSHNQPQHF.

The chain joins TRBV11-2 to TRBJ1-5; D call uncertain. The CDR3 is made up of 15 amino acids. Trimming pared 5 bases from V and 0 bases from J, leaving 11 bases between. CDR1 is SGHAT, CDR2 FQNNGV, per germline. The CDR3 spells CASSSVHNSNQPQHF. CDR3 coding DNA: TGTGCCAGCAGCAGCGTTCATAATAGCAATCAGCCCCAGCATTTT.

J is TRBJ1-1 and V is TRBV28, with TRBD1 matching over 7 bases. This CDR3 comprises 18 residues. Germline loops: CDR1 MDHEN, CDR2 SYDVKM. Trimming took 5 bases from V and 2 from J; bases not matched to a gene: 17. CDR3 coding DNA: TGTGCCAGCAGTCCCCGACGGGTGAGGGGGCTGGCAAACACTGAAGCTTTCTTT. Translation gives CASSPRRVRGLANTEAFF.

The rearrangement links TRBV5-1 to TRBJ2-2; D is unresolved. The germline V and J ends were trimmed by 0 bases and 6 bases, with 12 bases remaining between them. CDR1 SGHRS and CDR2 YFSETQ come from the germline V gene. The CDR3 has 15 amino acids. The CDR3 DNA follows: TGCGCCAGCAGCTTGGAGCGCTTGGGATCCGGGGAGCTGTTTTTT. This gives the protein CASSLERLGSGELFF.

This rearrangement joins TRBV7-8 to TRBJ2-2; weak D call: TRBD2 (6 bases). CDR3 size: 15 residues. Trimming removed 5 bases at V and 4 bases at J, with 14 bases between. The germline V gene encodes CDR1 SGHVS and CDR2 FQNEAQ. CDR3 protein: CASSLVGGITGELFF. The CDR3 DNA reads TGTGCCAGCAGCCTAGTGGGGGGAATCACCGGGGAGCTGTTTTTT.

The rearrangement links TRBV28 to TRBJ1-5; D uncertain. Germline lookup yields CDR1 MDHEN and CDR2 SYDVKM. CDR3 length: 15 amino acids. The V and J ends lost 2 bases and 0 bases respectively, with 8 bases between them. CDR3 nucleotides: TGTGCCAGCAGTTTACTAAGGGATAGCAATCAGCCCCAGCATTTT. As protein: CASSLLRDSNQPQHF.

V usage is TRBV30 and J usage is TRBJ2-3; D perhaps matches TRBD2 (5 bases). The CDR3 sequence is 19 residues long. Germline CDR1 is GTSNPN and CDR2 is SVGIG (reference sequence). Trimming stripped 4 bases from V and 2 bases from J, with 28 bases between. CDR3 sequence reads: CAWTPGLASHTRYTDTQYF. CDR3 nucleotides: TGTGCCTGGACCCCCGGGCTGGCTAGCCACACTAGATACACAGATACGCAGTATTTT.

Comment on this clone: Other DNA sequences of this sample code for an identical CDR3. V and J are TRBV20-1 and TRBJ2-5; D uncertain. This CDR3 region has 11 residues. V was trimmed by 3 bases and J by 1 base, leaving 3 bases between them. Germline values: CDR1 DFQATT, CDR2 SNEGSKA (reference sequence). This CDR3 is CSARAQETQYF. DNA for the CDR3: TGCAGTGCTAGGGCCCAAGAGACCCAGTACTTC.